The clone carrying this TCR beta chain was seen only a few times. Its target is unknown. These data are taken from a study of T cell repertoires in cytomegalovirus infection. Study-wide results and caveats: Across the ex vivo response, the dominant clonotypes were HLA-C-restricted CMV-specific TCR beta clonotypes.

Each CDR3 protein is one row after TCRdb ran MiXCR on the reads. The sample consists of roughly 760,000 distinct CDR3 sequences, 35% of them appearing once. From germline, CDR1 is SNHLY and CDR2 FYNNEI. The ends lost 7 bases at V and 6 bases at J; junction bases unmatched: 9. This CDR3 region has 14 residues. V is TRBV2 and J is TRBJ2-5; TRBD1 matches at 9 bases. The clonotype comes from a human donor in good health (CMV status not recorded). Some clones in this sample may be carry-over from other donors' samples. The specimen sequenced was PBMCs. The CDR3 protein is CASMPGQGTQTQYF. The CDR3 bases are TGTGCCAGCATGCCGGGACAGGGAACGCAGACCCAGTACTTC.